These 22 T cell receptor beta chains were sequenced from one sample in a study of identical twins. Using its own MiXCR run on the 5' RACE reads, TCRdb lists one record per CDR3 protein. The data contain 450,000 to 500,000 distinct CDR3 sequences, more than 13% of them singletons. These sequences were also reported in another study, on yellow fever vaccine responses in identical twins.

Sample: CD4+ T cells sorted from blood. The receptors shown here come from a woman between 18 and 30 years old in good health.

V gene TRBV18 combines with J gene TRBJ2-3; 8 nucleotides line up with TRBD1. The CDR3 totals 16 residues. Per the germline V gene, CDR1 is KGHSH and CDR2 is LQKENI. The ends lost 3 bases at V and 4 bases at J; junction bases unmatched: 9. The CDR3 protein is CASSPIPPTGADTQYF. For the CDR3, the DNA is TGTGCCAGCTCACCCATCCCTCCGACAGGGGCAGATACGCAGTATTTT. The full variable domain, in which reference TRBV18 and TRBJ2-3 provide the parts outside the CDR3, is NAGVMQNPRHLVRRRGQEARLRCSPMKGHSHVYWYRQLPEEGLKFMVYLQKENIIDESGMPKERFSAEFPKEGPSILRIQQVVRGDSAAYFCASSPIPPTGADTQYFGPGTRLTVL.

This clonotype showed up just a few times. The chain couples TRBV7-2 to TRBJ1-5; possible D gene TRBD1, 5 bases. Germline CDR1 is SGHTA and CDR2 is FQGNSA. The ends were cut back, 6 bases at V and 5 bases at J, with 14 bases in the middle. The CDR3 spans 14 residues. The CDR3 nucleotides read TGTGCCAGCAGTTTGGGACGGGCTTATCAGCCCCAGCATTTT. Amino acids: CASSLGRAYQPQHF.

V is TRBV18 and J is TRBJ2-1; maybe TRBD2 (5 bases). This CDR3 comprises 16 residues. Trimming took 0 bases from V and 8 from J, leaving 17 bases between them. Looked up from germline, CDR1 is KGHSH and CDR2 is LQKENI. CDR3 protein: CASSPPETKSVYEQFF. CDR3 in DNA: TGTGCCAGCTCACCACCGGAGACTAAGAGTGTGTATGAGCAGTTCTTC. Full variable domain (outside the CDR3, taken from reference TRBV18 and TRBJ2-1): NAGVMQNPRHLVRRRGQEARLRCSPMKGHSHVYWYRQLPEEGLKFMVYLQKENIIDESGMPKERFSAEFPKEGPSILRIQQVVRGDSAAYFCASSPPETKSVYEQFFGPGTRLTVL.

V gene TRBV7-2 combines with J gene TRBJ2-4; weak D call: TRBD2 (6 bases). V lost 0 bases, J lost 3 bases, and 6 bases lay in between. This CDR3 contains 14 residues. Germline CDR1 SGHTA, CDR2 FQGNSA. The CDR3 here is CASSLAGGKNIQYF. The CDR3 nucleotides are TGTGCCAGCAGCTTAGCGGGGGGCAAAAACATTCAGTACTTC.

This clonotype showed up many times. This chain connects TRBV7-6 to TRBJ2-1; D could derive from TRBD1 or TRBD2 (5 bases each). Trimming took off 5 bases at V and 2 bases at J, with 13 bases between the two ends. Germline CDR1 reads SGHVS; CDR2 reads FNYEAQ. The CDR3 loop spans 15 amino acids. CDR3 in DNA: TGTGCCAGCAGCCCGAAGAGGGGACCCTACAATGAGCAGTTCTTC. Its translation is CASSPKRGPYNEQFF.

The gene calls are TRBV7-9 and TRBJ2-7; 7 bases match TRBD1. CDR3 length: 13 residues. The germline V gene has CDR1 SEHNR and CDR2 FQNEAQ (reference sequence). V gave up 3 bases and J gave up 6 bases; unmatched junction bases: 5. In nucleotides, the CDR3 is TGTGCCAGCAGCTTCCGACAGGGAATCGAGCAGTACTTC. Encoded protein: CASSFRQGIEQYF. The variable domain in full, completed from reference TRBV7-9 and TRBJ2-7, reads DTGVSQNPRHKITKRGQNVTFRCDPISEHNRLYWYRQTLGQGPEFLTYFQNEAQLEKSRLLSDRFSAERPKGSFSTLEIQRTEQGDSAMYLCASSFRQGIEQYFGPGTRLTVT.

This clonotype was detected many times. This sequence joins TRBV24-1 and TRBJ2-5; unclear D gene. Per germline, CDR1 KGHDR and CDR2 SFDVKD. The CDR3 runs to 13 residues. V was clipped by 4 bases and J by 1 base, with 6 bases between them. CDR3 protein: CATSEGSQETQYF. DNA of the CDR3: TGTGCCACCAGTGAGGGAAGCCAAGAGACCCAGTACTTC.

This chain joins TRBV12-3 or TRBV12-4 and TRBJ2-1; 13 positions match TRBD2. V dropped 0 bases and J dropped 7; count of bases not matched to a gene: 3. The CDR3 is 16 residues long. The CDR3 is CASSLAETSGRNEQFF. The CDR3 DNA reads as TGTGCCAGCAGTTTAGCCGAGACTAGCGGGAGGAATGAGCAGTTCTTC.

The rearrangement joins TRBV5-5 to TRBJ2-1, with D maybe TRBD2 (6 bases). The CDR3 extends over 15 amino acids. The V and J ends lost 2 bases and 1 base respectively, with 10 bases between them. Germline assignment: CDR1 SGHKS and CDR2 YYEKEE (reference sequence). The CDR3 sequence is CASSFSLASYNEQFF. For the CDR3, the DNA is TGTGCCAGCAGCTTTTCTCTAGCGTCCTACAATGAGCAGTTCTTC.

This clonotype was observed a handful of times. The rearrangement joins TRBV20-1 to TRBJ1-1; D not resolved. The CDR3 has 14 residues. With 5 bases removed from V and 1 base from J, the gap between germline ends came to 14 bases. Germline CDR1 DFQATT, CDR2 SNEGSKA (reference sequence). The CDR3 bases are TGCAGTGCTCCCCAATTTAGGGCGAACACTGAAGCTTTCTTT. Translated, it gives CSAPQFRANTEAFF.

The chain couples TRBV9 to TRBJ2-3; 9 bases map to TRBD2. The CDR3 is 13 amino acids. The J segment lost 6 bases and the V segment lost 4 bases, leaving 3 bases of the junction unmatched. Germline CDR1 SGDLS, CDR2 YYNGEE. CDR3 in DNA: TGTGCCAGCAGCATCGGACTAGCGGATACGCAGTATTTT. It yields the protein CASSIGLADTQYF.

This clonotype occurred a few times. The chain links TRBV4-2 to TRBJ2-3, with TRBD2 identical over 7 bases. V gave up 0 bases and J gave up 7 bases; unmatched junction bases: 10. The germline CDR1 and CDR2 sequences are LGHNA and YNFKEQ. This CDR3 is 16 amino acids long. The chain's CDR3 is CASSQDRTRESHTQYF. The CDR3 coding sequence is TGTGCCAGCAGCCAAGATCGAACGCGGGAGTCACATACGCAGTATTTT.

A few counts support this clonotype. The chain combines TRBV11-2 with TRBJ2-7; 10 bases fit TRBD2. Germline lookup yields CDR1 SGHAT and CDR2 FQNNGV. With 4 bases clipped from V and 6 bases from J, the junction kept 24 bases outside the gene matches. CDR3 size: 20 residues. In nucleotides, the CDR3 is TGTGCCAGCAGCTCATTGACAAGTAGCGGGAGGCCCATCCGAGCTAGCGAGCAGTACTTC. Amino acids: CASSSLTSSGRPIRASEQYF.

This chain joins TRBV12-3 or TRBV12-4 and TRBJ1-2, with 8 bases fitting TRBD1. This CDR3 contains 16 residues. The trim removed 5 bases at V and 0 bases at J, leaving 8 bases unmatched. Written as DNA, the CDR3 is TGTGCCAGCAGTCCGGACAGGGCCCCTTCTAACTATGGCTACACCTTC. Protein: CASSPDRAPSNYGYTF.

This clonotype was seen only a few times. The genes are TRBV7-3 and TRBJ2-3; D is unresolved. Germline values: CDR1 SGHTA, CDR2 FQGTGA. This CDR3 has 15 residues. Deletions cut 4 bases from V and 2 bases from J, with 13 bases between. The CDR3 DNA follows: TGTGCCAGCAGCTCATCGACCAGTTTCACAGATACGCAGTATTTT. Translated, it gives CASSSSTSFTDTQYF.

This clonotype was observed a handful of times. The chain combines TRBV12-3 or TRBV12-4 with TRBJ1-2; D is undetermined. The V gene lost 7 bases and the J gene lost 7 bases, with 13 bases spanning the gap. This CDR3 comprises 12 residues. CDR3 protein: CASTTLGFGYTF. The CDR3 nucleotides are TGTGCCAGCACTACGTTGGGGTTTGGCTACACCTTC.

This chain uses TRBV20-1 with TRBJ2-1; 8 bases line up with TRBD1. The CDR3 is 17 amino acids. The germline gives CDR1 DFQATT, CDR2 SNEGSKA (reference sequence). The V segment lost 0 bases and the J segment 0 bases; nucleotides outside the gene matches: 7. The CDR3 DNA reads as TGCAGTGCTAGAGACCCCCGGACAGGGCGCTCCTACAATGAGCAGTTCTTC. Its protein is CSARDPRTGRSYNEQFF.

The chain carries TRBV5-1 and TRBJ2-5; no reliable D call. Germline CDR1 is SGHRS and CDR2 is YFSETQ. V lost 0 bases and J 10 bases, leaving 7 bases between the germline ends. CDR3 length: 11 amino acids. The DNA of the CDR3 is TGCGCCAGCAGCTTGGGCCTGAGCCAGTACTTC. The encoded protein is CASSLGLSQYF.

This clonotype was counted ten times or more. The chain has TRBV12-3 or TRBV12-4 and TRBJ2-4; 10 bases agree with TRBD2. The CDR3 consists of 16 residues. The trim removed 3 bases at V and 0 bases at J, leaving 2 bases unmatched. The CDR3 reads CASSFRTSGAKNIQYF. The CDR3, as DNA: TGTGCCAGCAGTTTCCGGACTAGCGGAGCCAAAAACATTCAGTACTTC.

This clonotype was observed a few times. The chain employs TRBV6-1 and TRBJ2-1; 7 nucleotides align to TRBD2. The V gene's germline CDR1 is MNHNS and CDR2 SASEGT. This CDR3 region has 13 residues. The J segment lost 8 bases and the V segment lost 6 bases, leaving 7 bases of the junction unmatched. This CDR3 reads CASRAAGIYEQFF. In nucleotides, the CDR3 is TGTGCCAGCAGGGCAGCGGGAATCTATGAGCAGTTCTTC.

This clonotype was seen repeatedly, ten times or more. The chain combines TRBV19 with TRBJ1-1, with a possible D match to TRBD1 (5 bases). Trimming stripped 8 bases from V and 1 base from J, with 11 bases between. Germline V gives CDR1 LNHDA, CDR2 SQIVND (reference sequence). The CDR3 is made up of 13 amino acids. In DNA form, the CDR3 reads TGTGCCAGTGGGGATGGACAGAACACTGAAGCTTTCTTT. It translates to CASGDGQNTEAFF.

This rearrangement joins TRBV7-9 to TRBJ2-1, with D unresolved. Germline V gene lookup returns CDR1 SEHNR and CDR2 FQNEAQ (reference sequence). The CDR3 length is 13 residues. Trimming shortened V by 4 bases and J by 6 bases, and 10 bases separated the two germline ends. CDR3 sequence reads: CASSSMKGNEQFF. CDR3 nucleotides: TGTGCCAGCAGCTCAATGAAGGGCAATGAGCAGTTCTTC. Full variable domain (outside the CDR3, taken from reference TRBV7-9 and TRBJ2-1): DTGVSQNPRHKITKRGQNVTFRCDPISEHNRLYWYRQTLGQGPEFLTYFQNEAQLEKSRLLSDRFSAERPKGSFSTLEIQRTEQGDSAMYLCASSSMKGNEQFFGPGTRLTVL.